This TCR beta chain emerged from a study of blood T cell repertoires in COVID-19 (TCRdb year 2020). Notes on the research overall: The collaborator samples originated in the United States, Italy and Spain and spanned the acute and convalescent phases of COVID-19. The prospective study material was composed of cDNA or gDNA derived from T cells, B-cell-depleted T cells, or PBMCs. The dataset comprised deeply sampled blood TCRbeta repertoires from subjects exposed to, actively infected with, or recovered from COVID-19. The repertoires were released in a freely available public database meant as a resource for research on the immune response to SARS-CoV-2. The samples were drawn from two sources: the first 160 participants of the ongoing ImmuneRACE study, and over 1,000 subjects contributed by 6 global collaborators. Sample metadata almost always included a de-identified subject ID, COVID-19 status, age in years and sex. Where HLA class I and class II types were available, the types were taken from metadata supplied by the sample provider, not from assay-based typing.

Whole blood was collected in K2EDTA tubes by collaborating institutions according to the institutions' own protocols. Collaborator samples were shipped for TCRbeta analysis as frozen whole blood, isolated PBMCs, or DNA extracted from either sample type. Results the study describes overall, beyond this receptor: The amount of clinical and demographic metadata varied by source and participant and was provided uncurated.

The CDR3, from cysteine to phenylalanine, totals 12 residues. Only the CDR3 part of the read is kept: 36 bases, read in frame from the first base. The V and J ends are trimmed by 7 bases and 8 bases, leaving 14 bases between them. The germline V gene specifies SGHRS as CDR1 and YFSETQ as CDR2. TCRbeta CDR3 regions were amplified from genomic DNA by means of the immunoSEQ Assay, a bias-controlled multiplex PCR. In the source study's methods: Nucleated cell counts per sample were estimated from amplification of reference gene primers within the assay. To quantify the absolute abundance of each unique TCRbeta CDR3 rearrangement, sequence reads were collapsed and filtered. Productive Simpson clonality was computed per sample as the square root of Simpson's diversity index over productive rearrangements. What TCRdb holds here is the immuneACCESS table cut down to in-frame rearrangements. Part of the clones is not present; checked against another copy, under half of the missing clones reflect an unresolved V gene, and the others are unexplained. V and J calls and clone size are as listed in that table; D and trimming were resolved from the DNA. Within this sample are about 210,000 clones, with 83% of them counted one time only. 2% to 3% of the sample is held by the ten biggest clonotypes.

For this clone: Its antigen specificity is not known. No per-base quality is available; no much larger clone lies one base away.

Rearrangement joined TRBV5-1 to TRBJ2-3, and TRBD2 may be the D gene, going by 5 matching bases. The receptor was isolated from a woman aged 40 to 50 with active or convalescent COVID-19. The sample was peripheral blood. In nucleotides, the sequence is TGCGCCAGCTATTTAGAAAGCGGTACGCAGTATTTT. Its amino acids are CASYLESGTQYF.